This TCR beta chain is from a study of cytomegalovirus exposure and HLA in healthy donors. Primers included in the PCR were 60 Vbeta and 13 Jbeta primers. Only in-frame clones appear in the TCRdb table, and some are missing; sequencing was by immunoSEQ multiplex PCR. The data show over 70,000 clones, over 65% seen once. Sequenced: PBMCs. This TCR was recovered from a man younger than 40 in good health and CMV-seropositive.

This CDR3 is CAISDQGNPYEQYF. For the CDR3, the DNA is TGTGCCATCAGTGATCAGGGGAATCCCTACGAGCAGTACTTC. The V gene is TRBV10-3, the J gene TRBJ2-7; the D gene is possibly TRBD1 (6 bases). Germline assignment: CDR1 ENHRY and CDR2 SYGVKD. This CDR3 comprises 14 residues. V lost 3 bases to trimming and J lost 2 bases, with 11 bases between them.